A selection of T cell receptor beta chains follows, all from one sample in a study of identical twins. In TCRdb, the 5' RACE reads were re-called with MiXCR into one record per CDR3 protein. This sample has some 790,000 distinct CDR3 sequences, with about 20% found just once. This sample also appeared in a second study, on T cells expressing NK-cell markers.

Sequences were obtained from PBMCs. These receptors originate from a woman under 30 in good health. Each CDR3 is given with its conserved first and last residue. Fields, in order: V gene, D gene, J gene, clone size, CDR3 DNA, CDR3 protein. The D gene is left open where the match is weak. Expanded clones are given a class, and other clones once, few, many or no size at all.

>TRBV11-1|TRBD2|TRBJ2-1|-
TGTGCCAGCACCCAGGGACTAGCGGGGGGGGTCGGATACAATGAGCAGTTCTTC
CASTQGLAGGVGYNEQFF
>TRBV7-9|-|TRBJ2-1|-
TGTGCCAGCAGCCCGTCTAGTCAGCAGTTCTTC
CASSPSSQQFF
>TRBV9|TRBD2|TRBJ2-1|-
TGTGCCAGCAGCGGACTAGCGGACAATGAGCAGTTCTTC
CASSGLADNEQFF
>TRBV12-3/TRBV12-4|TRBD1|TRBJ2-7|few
TGTGCCAGCAGTCAGGGACAGGGGAGTGGGGAGCAGTACTTC
CASSQGQGSGEQYF
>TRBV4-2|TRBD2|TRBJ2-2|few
TGTGCCAGCAGCCAAGGGACTAGCGGGGGGTATGCGAACACCGGGGAGCTGTTTTTT
CASSQGTSGGYANTGELFF
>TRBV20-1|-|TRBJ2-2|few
TGCAGTGCACCTAGAGTCGGGGAGCTGTTTTTT
CSAPRVGELFF
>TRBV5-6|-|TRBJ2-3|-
TGTGCCAGCAGGGATACAGGGAGGGGGGCAGATACGCAGTATTTT
CASRDTGRGADTQYF
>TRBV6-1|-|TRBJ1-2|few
TGTGCCAGCCACTCGGGGGGGGCCTATGGCTACACCTTC
CASHSGGAYGYTF
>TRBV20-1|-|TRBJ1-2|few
TGCAGTGCTCTCGGACAGAACTATGGCTACACCTTC
CSALGQNYGYTF
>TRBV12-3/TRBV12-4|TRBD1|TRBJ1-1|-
TGTGCCAGCAGTAACAGGGGAACGAACACTGAAGCTTTCTTT
CASSNRGTNTEAFF
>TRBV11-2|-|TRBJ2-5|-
TGTGCCAGCAGCCCCGGGGGTTACGAGACCCAGTACTTC
CASSPGGYETQYF
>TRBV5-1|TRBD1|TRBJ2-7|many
TGCGCCAGCAGCTTGGGACAGGGGTCCCACGAGCAGTACTTC
CASSLGQGSHEQYF
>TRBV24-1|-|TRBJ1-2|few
TGTGCCACCAGTGATATGGACAGAAACTATGGCTACACCTTC
CATSDMDRNYGYTF
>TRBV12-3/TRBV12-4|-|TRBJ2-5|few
TGTGCCAGCAGTCGCCGGCCGGAGACCCAGTACTTC
CASSRRPETQYF
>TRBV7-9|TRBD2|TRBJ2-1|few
TGTGCCAGCAGCTCACCTAGCGGGGGGGGCAATGAGCAGTTCTTC
CASSSPSGGGNEQFF
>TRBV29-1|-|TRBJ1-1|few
TGCAGCGTTGGAACGGGGACAGAAGCTTTCTTT
CSVGTGTEAFF
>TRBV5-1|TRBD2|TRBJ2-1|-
TGCGCCAGCAGCCTCCTTCAACTAGCGGGAGGTTACAATGAGCAGTTCTTC
CASSLLQLAGGYNEQFF
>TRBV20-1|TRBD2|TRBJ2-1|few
TGCAGTGCTAGAGCGATAGCGGGAGTCAATGAGCAGTTCTTC
CSARAIAGVNEQFF
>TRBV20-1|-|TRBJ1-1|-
TGCAGTGCTAGTTGGGACACTGAAGCTTTCTTT
CSASWDTEAFF
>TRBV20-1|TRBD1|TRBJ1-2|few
TGCAGTGCTAGTAGGCAGGGGGGTAACTATGGCTACACCTTC
CSASRQGGNYGYTF
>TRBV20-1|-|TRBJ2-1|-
TGCAGTGCCAGCCGAGGGGGATGGGAGCAGTTCTTC
CSASRGGWEQFF
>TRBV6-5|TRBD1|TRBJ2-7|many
TGTGCCAGCAGTTACGGGGACAGATACGAGCAGTACTTC
CASSYGDRYEQYF
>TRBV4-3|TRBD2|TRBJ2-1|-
TGCGCCAGCAGCCAAGATTTTCCTAGCGGGGTGGGTCAGTCCTACAATGAGCAGTTCTTC
CASSQDFPSGVGQSYNEQFF
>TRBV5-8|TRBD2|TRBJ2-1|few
TGTGCCAGCAGCGCGTGGACTAGCGGACGCTCCTACAATGAGCAGTTCTTC
CASSAWTSGRSYNEQFF
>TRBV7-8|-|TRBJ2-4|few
TGTGCCAGCAGCCAGGGGGGATTAGCCAAAAACATTCAGTACTTC
CASSQGGLAKNIQYF
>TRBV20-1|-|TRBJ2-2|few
TGCAGATCTAACTTACAGGGACCCACCGGGGAGCTGTTTTTT
CRSNLQGPTGELFF
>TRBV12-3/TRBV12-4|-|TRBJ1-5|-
TGTGCCAGCAGCCCCGGACCCCTGGTGGGGCAGCCCCAGCATTTT
CASSPGPLVGQPQHF
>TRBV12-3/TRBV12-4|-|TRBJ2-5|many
TGTGCCAGCAGTTTCAGGGGGGGAGAGACCCAGTACTTC
CASSFRGGETQYF
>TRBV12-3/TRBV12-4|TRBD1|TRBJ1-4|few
TGTGCCAGCAGTCAGACCGGGACAGGGAGTGAAAAACTGTTTTTT
CASSQTGTGSEKLFF
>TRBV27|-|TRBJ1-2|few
TGTGCCAGCAGTTTCAGGGGAGAAAACTATGGCTACACCTTC
CASSFRGENYGYTF
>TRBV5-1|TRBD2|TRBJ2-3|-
TGCGCCAGCAGCCGCGCAGCGGGAGTGACAGATACGCAGTATTTT
CASSRAAGVTDTQYF
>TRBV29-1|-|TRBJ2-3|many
TGCAGCGTTGGGGACGGCACAGATACGCAGTATTTT
CSVGDGTDTQYF